This is a list of T cell receptor beta chains from one sample in a study of vaccination effects on CD4 cells after COVID-19. The method was immunoSEQ multiplex PCR; TCRdb's version includes in-frame clones alone and lacks a portion of them. The table shows around 16,000 clones, with roughly 68% occurring only once. No antigen has been identified for these receptors. The sequences come from CD4+ T cells from PBMCs cultured with SARS-CoV-2 spike peptides, collected after COVID-19 vaccination. Receptors originate from a human donor who received a COVID-19 vaccine. CDR3s leave out the opening cysteine and the closing phenylalanine or tryptophan. Clone size is given for some rows only: seen once, a few or many times, or a class if the clone is expanded.

v_gene	abundance	j_gene	CDR3aa
TRBV7-8	-	TRBJ2-5	ASSLWTGQQETQY
TRBV5-5	-	TRBJ1-3	ASSLGPVLSGNTIY
TRBV5-1	once	TRBJ2-1	ASSWGGAQDEQF
TRBV9	once	TRBJ1-1	ASSRTPQGENTEAF
TRBV28	-	TRBJ2-3	ASTPNRGGTDTQY
TRBV5-1	-	TRBJ2-2	ASSLGQGGLSGELF
TRBV2	once	TRBJ2-1	ASSERASGRRYEQF
TRBV18	-	TRBJ1-2	ASSPGAGYGYT
TRBV29-1	-	TRBJ1-4	SVGLNNEKLF
TRBV6-6	-	TRBJ1-5	ASSYSAGQPQH
TRBV15	-	TRBJ2-1	ATSRVGGNEQF
TRBV30	many	TRBJ1-2	ASPGQAPNYGYT
TRBV5-1	once	TRBJ1-2	ASSWKGGGDGYT
TRBV6-1	-	TRBJ2-7	ASSEESGRYYEQY
TRBV5-1	-	TRBJ1-1	ASSFREWGEAF
TRBV15	-	TRBJ2-7	ATSPRGDSYEQY
TRBV6-5	-	TRBJ2-5	ASTLAKTQY
TRBV11-2	-	TRBJ2-6	ASSLDPGAGANVLT
TRBV4-3	-	TRBJ2-3	ASSRGGRGTDTQY
TRBV6-6	-	TRBJ2-1	ASRGAAGNEQF
TRBV7-2	-	TRBJ2-2	ASSLGEASTGELF
TRBV14	few	TRBJ2-7	ASSPQGWSYEQY
TRBV5-4	-	TRBJ1-1	ASSLEQGAEAF
TRBV6-5	-	TRBJ1-1	ASTRGLGTTEAF
TRBV5-1	-	TRBJ2-3	ASSLVGRAGTDTQY
TRBV4-1	-	TRBJ2-3	ASSQGATSGLRVTQY
TRBV20-1	-	TRBJ2-1	SASFPGTDHNEQF
TRBV21-1	-	TRBJ2-4	ATTPGTPKNIQY
TRBV27	-	TRBJ1-5	ASSFGPLNQPQH
TRBV3-1/TRBV3-2	-	TRBJ2-7	ASSQVLAGGDEQY
TRBV29-1	-	TRBJ1-1	SVERGGVNTEAF
TRBV3-1/TRBV3-2	-	TRBJ2-7	ASSQDFGAYEQY
TRBV5-1	few	TRBJ2-3	ASSLNIAGLGDTQY
TRBV4-2	-	TRBJ1-5	ASSQDRDRPQH
TRBV5-6	-	TRBJ2-1	ASSLAMERGHEQF
TRBV6-5	-	TRBJ1-1	ASSPTGGRNTEAF
TRBV28	once	TRBJ1-2	ASSSTGSYGYT
TRBV29-1	-	TRBJ2-7	SVEDWAGQY
TRBV28	-	TRBJ1-5	ASSWGANQPQH
TRBV5-1	-	TRBJ1-3	ASSFGDAGNTIY
TRBV7-2	-	TRBJ1-4	ASSLEAGRTNEKLF
TRBV4-3	-	TRBJ1-2	ASSQDWARDYGYT
TRBV6-2/TRBV6-3	-	TRBJ2-5	ASSNVILAGEKETQY
TRBV18	few	TRBJ1-2	ASSPGQYGYT
TRBV4-1	-	TRBJ2-1	ASSQDRLAGAYNEQF